One sample yielded the 14 T cell receptor beta chains listed below, sequenced in a study of CD8+ T cells in alopecia areata. The treatment: oral pan-JAK inhibitor, 5-10 mg twice daily. The authors extracted RNA and reverse transcribed it into cDNA as the sequencing template. Sequencing was performed with immunoSEQ multiplex PCR; in TCRdb, only in-frame clones are kept and a portion is missing. The table has around 190,000 clones, roughly 60% seen once. The sequencing used CD4+ T cells sorted from blood, collected at week 24, from a patient treated with tofacitinib. The receptors originated from a human donor with alopecia areata.

This clone was observed a single time. The V gene is TRBV15, the J gene TRBJ1-2; no clear D. The V gene's germline CDR1 is LNHNV and CDR2 YYDKDF (reference sequence). This CDR3 region has 16 residues. V shed 0 bases and J shed 5 bases, with 16 bases lying between them. The CDR3 DNA reads TGTGCCACCAGCAGAGAAGGCAGAAAGCTTATATATGGCTACACCTTC. This codes for CATSREGRKLIYGYTF.

V is TRBV10-3 and J is TRBJ2-7; D not certain. The CDR3 totals 12 residues. Trimming cost V 3 bases and J 7 bases, with 10 bases left between them. Germline-derived CDR1 and CDR2 are ENHRY and SYGVKD. The CDR3 sequence is CAISEILQEQYF. CDR3 DNA sequence: TGTGCCATCAGTGAAATCCTCCAAGAGCAGTACTTC.

The V call is TRBV6-5, the J call TRBJ2-3; 8 bases line up with TRBD2. Germline V lookup: CDR1 MNHEY, CDR2 SVGAGI. After removal of 7 bases from V and 3 bases from J, the junction contained 9 bases not matched to a gene. This CDR3 is 15 amino acids long. CDR3 coding DNA: TGTGCCAGCACCCCGAGCGGGGGTAGGACAGATACGCAGTATTTT. It specifies CASTPSGGRTDTQYF.

This sequence joins TRBV11-2 and TRBJ1-2; D not resolved. V lost 1 base to trimming and J lost 4 bases, with 10 bases between them. Germline lookup yields CDR1 SGHAT and CDR2 FQNNGV. CDR3 length equals 14 residues. CDR3 amino acids: CASSLVSGVYGYTF. As DNA, the CDR3 is TGTGCCAGCAGCTTAGTTTCAGGTGTCTATGGCTACACCTTC.

The V call is TRBV5-1, the J call TRBJ1-2, with unresolved D. This CDR3 is built from 15 residues. The germline V and J ends were trimmed by 0 bases and 5 bases, with 14 bases remaining between them. Looked up from germline, CDR1 is SGHRS and CDR2 is YFSETQ. CDR3 amino acids: CASSLGPPRSYGYTF. The CDR3 DNA sequence: TGCGCCAGCAGCTTGGGTCCACCTCGATCGTATGGCTACACCTTC. Full variable domain (remainder filled in from reference TRBV5-1 and TRBJ1-2): KAGVTQTPRYLIKTRGQQVTLSCSPISGHRSVSWYQQTPGQGLQFLFEYFSETQRNKGNFPGRFSGRQFSNSRSEMNVSTLELGDSALYLCASSLGPPRSYGYTFGSGTRLTVV.

J is TRBJ2-7 and V is TRBV6-5, with D possibly being TRBD2 (6 bases). The V gene's germline CDR1 is MNHEY and CDR2 SVGAGI. The CDR3 sequence is 14 residues long. Trimming removed 6 bases at V and 2 bases at J, with 14 bases between. In nucleotides, the CDR3 is TGTGCCAGCAGCAGGGCAGGGAGGACCTACGAGCAGTACTTC. Translated, it gives CASSRAGRTYEQYF.

This rearrangement joins TRBV6-1 to TRBJ2-7; tentatively, D is TRBD2 (6 bases). Trimming took off 3 bases at V and 7 bases at J, with 10 bases between the two ends. The CDR3 is made up of 12 amino acids. Germline-derived CDR1 and CDR2 are MNHNS and SASEGT. CDR3 DNA: TGTGCCAGCAGTGAGTGGGGGAGGGAGCAGTACTTC. Translation: CASSEWGREQYF.

The chain carries TRBV5-6 and TRBJ2-1; D is ambiguous. This CDR3 is built from 14 residues. Germline loops: CDR1 SGHDT, CDR2 YYEEEE. V lost 2 bases and J lost 7, with 13 bases in between. CDR3 sequence (DNA): TGTGCCAGCAGCTTTTGGGGATTTGGAAATGAGCAGTTCTTC. Its translation: CASSFWGFGNEQFF.

This chain links TRBV30 with TRBJ2-7, with 7 bases identical to TRBD1. The J segment lost 5 bases and the V segment lost 2 bases, leaving 6 bases of the junction unmatched. This CDR3 spans 13 amino acids. Germline CDR1 is GTSNPN and CDR2 is SVGIG (reference sequence). CDR3 sequence (DNA): TGTGCCTGGAGTCTACAGGGGTTCCACGAGCAGTACTTC. Amino acid sequence: CAWSLQGFHEQYF.

The sample holds many counts of this clone. The gene calls are TRBV19 and TRBJ1-1; no reliable D call. This CDR3 contains 14 residues. Trimming cost V 1 base and J 1 base, with 7 bases left between them. The germline CDR1 and CDR2 sequences are LNHDA and SQIVND (reference sequence). As DNA, the CDR3 is TGTGCCAGTAGTATAGTGCAGACGAACACTGAAGCTTTCTTT. It is translated as CASSIVQTNTEAFF.

The chain couples TRBV30 to TRBJ1-2; D possibly corresponds to TRBD1 (5 bases). The CDR3 has 13 amino acids. Between the trimmed V and J ends, which lost 2 bases and 8 bases, there was a span of 15 bases. Germline CDR1 GTSNPN, CDR2 SVGIG (reference sequence). CDR3 sequence: CAWSNGGVQGYTF. The CDR3 coding sequence is TGTGCCTGGAGTAACGGAGGGGTACAGGGCTACACCTTC.

This clone was observed a few times. The rearrangement links TRBV29-1 to TRBJ1-1; 9 positions agree with TRBD1. V shed 7 bases, J shed 2 bases, and the junction held 11 bases outside the gene matches. The CDR3 spans 15 residues. CDR1 and CDR2 from the germline V gene are SQVTM and ANQGSEA. The CDR3 coding sequence is TGCAGCGCGGGACAGGGACTAGCCTCTAACACTGAAGCTTTCTTT. Its protein is CSAGQGLASNTEAFF. The full variable domain, its missing parts supplied by reference TRBV29-1 and TRBJ1-1, is SAVISQKPSRDICQRGTSLTIQCQVDSQVTMMFWYRQQPGQSLTLIATANQGSEATYESGFVIDKFPISRPNLTFSTLTVSNMSPEDSSIYLCSAGQGLASNTEAFFGQGTRLTVV.

Only one count was recorded for this clone. The V call is TRBV30, the J call TRBJ2-5; D is uncertain. Deletions cut 2 bases from V and 5 bases from J, with 18 bases between. The CDR3 spans 15 residues. Germline CDR1 and CDR2: GTSNPN and SVGIG (reference sequence). The CDR3 is CAWSLPLLSSETQYF. The CDR3, as DNA: TGTGCCTGGAGTTTACCCCTCCTATCTAGTGAGACCCAGTACTTC.

The chain couples TRBV29-1 to TRBJ1-1; D ambiguous. CDR1 and CDR2 from the germline V gene are SQVTM and ANQGSEA. V lost 5 bases to trimming and J lost 1 base, with 11 bases between them. The CDR3 sequence is 13 residues long. CDR3 in amino acids: CSVRPGGNTEAFF. The CDR3 region has the DNA TGCAGCGTTAGACCTGGAGGGAACACTGAAGCTTTCTTT.